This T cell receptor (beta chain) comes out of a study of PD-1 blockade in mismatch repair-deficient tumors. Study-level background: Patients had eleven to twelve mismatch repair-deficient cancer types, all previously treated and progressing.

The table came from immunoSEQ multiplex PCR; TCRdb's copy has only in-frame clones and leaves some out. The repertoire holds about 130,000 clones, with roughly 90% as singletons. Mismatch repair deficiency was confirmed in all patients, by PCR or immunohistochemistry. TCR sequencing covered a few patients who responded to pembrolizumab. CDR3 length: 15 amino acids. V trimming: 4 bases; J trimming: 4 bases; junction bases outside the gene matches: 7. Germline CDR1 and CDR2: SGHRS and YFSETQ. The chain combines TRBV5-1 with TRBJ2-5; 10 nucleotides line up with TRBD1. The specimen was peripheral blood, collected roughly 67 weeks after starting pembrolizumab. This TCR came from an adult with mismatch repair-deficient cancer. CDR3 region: CASSEDRGRGETQYF. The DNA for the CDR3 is TGCGCCAGCAGCGAAGACAGGGGGCGCGGAGAGACCCAGTACTTC.